The 17 T cell receptor beta chains below all came from one sample that was sequenced in a study of T cells in Graves' hyperthyroidism and ophthalmopathy. TCR beta CDR3 regions were amplified from RNA transcripts. Researchers ran a first-round RT-PCR on the TCR CDR3 using the HTBI primer set. MiXCR, run by TCRdb on the multiplex PCR reads, gives a single entry per CDR3 protein. The sample has nearly 750,000 distinct CDR3 sequences, about 35% seen once; the top ten hold 31%. What was sequenced was blood. The receptors stem from a woman in her 40s with Graves' hyperthyroidism.

Comment on this clonotype: At one of its ends the junction is not consistent with the germline gene, which may arise from a read error. V is TRBV5-1 and J is TRBJ2-2, with D tentatively TRBD1 (8 bases). This CDR3 comprises 17 residues. Germline assignment: CDR1 SGHRS and CDR2 YFSETQ. The CDR3 spells CASSRKQGGADTGELFF. For the CDR3, the DNA is TGTGCCAGCAGCCGCAAACAGGGGGGGGCTGACACCGGGGAGCTGTTTTTT.

In its sample, this clonotype was seen a few times. One end of the junction varies from germline; a read error may be responsible. The rearrangement joins TRBV5-1 to TRBJ1-1; a possible D gene is TRBD1 (6 bases). Germline V gene lookup returns CDR1 SGHRS and CDR2 YFSETQ. The CDR3 is 14 amino acids. CDR3: CASSLADRSTEAFF. In nucleotides, the CDR3 is TGTGCCAGCAGCTTGGCCGACAGGAGCACTGAAGCTTTCTTT. Full variable domain (outside the CDR3, taken from reference TRBV5-1 and TRBJ1-1): KAGVTQTPRYLIKTRGQQVTLSCSPISGHRSVSWYQQTPGQGLQFLFEYFSETQRNKGNFPGRFSGRQFSNSRSEMNVSTLELGDSALYLCASSLADRSTEAFFGQGTRLTVV.

Only a few counts were recorded for this clonotype. V usage is TRBV9 and J usage is TRBJ1-6, with no clear D. The V gene lost 4 bases and the J gene lost 8 bases, with 13 bases spanning the gap. The CDR3 contains 14 residues. Germline V gene lookup returns CDR1 SGDLS and CDR2 YYNGEE. The CDR3 DNA reads as TGTGCCAGCAGCCGCCGGGCAGATTATTCACCCCTCCACTTT. It translates to CASSRRADYSPLHF.

This clonotype was detected many times. The rearrangement joins TRBV24-1 to TRBJ1-2; no definite D call. From germline, CDR1 is KGHDR and CDR2 SFDVKD. Trimming cost V 1 base and J 3 bases, with 2 bases left between them. This CDR3 has 12 amino acids. The chain's CDR3 is CATSDFDYGYTF. CDR3 nucleotide sequence: TGTGCCACCAGTGATTTCGACTATGGCTACACCTTC.

This clonotype was seen at least ten times. V gene TRBV7-2 combines with J gene TRBJ1-1, with D tentatively TRBD1 (5 bases). CDR1 is SGHTA and CDR2 is FQGNSA in the germline V gene. The CDR3 loop spans 14 amino acids. V was pared by 7 bases and J by 0 bases, with 12 bases between. The CDR3 loop reads CASTLGRVNTEAFF. DNA of the CDR3: TGTGCCAGCACCTTGGGCAGGGTGAACACTGAAGCTTTCTTT.

The chain couples TRBV29-1 to TRBJ1-6; 12 nucleotides agree with TRBD1. V was clipped by 8 bases and J by 8 bases; unmatched bases: 7. Germline CDR1 SQVTM, CDR2 ANQGSEA. This CDR3 contains 14 residues. The CDR3 is CSYRGQGADSPLHF. The CDR3 bases are TGCAGCTACCGGGGACAGGGGGCAGATTCACCCCTCCACTTT.

This clonotype showed up many times. The chain has TRBV24-1 and TRBJ1-6; no clear D. Germline V CDR1 and CDR2: KGHDR, SFDVKD. The ends were cut back, 7 bases at V and 9 bases at J, with 12 bases in the middle. CDR3 length: 13 residues. As DNA, the CDR3 is TGTGCCACCAGCGCGGGGTATTTTTCACCCCTCCACTTT. Encoded protein: CATSAGYFSPLHF.

This clonotype was seen repeatedly, ten times or more. The gene calls are TRBV24-1 and TRBJ1-2; perhaps TRBD1 as D (6 bases). CDR1 is KGHDR, CDR2 SFDVKD, per germline. The CDR3 consists of 14 residues. Trimming took 9 bases from V and 8 from J, leaving 21 bases between them. In DNA form, the CDR3 reads TGTGCCACCCAGTCGCCGCAGGGGCCAAGAGGCTACACCTTC. As protein: CATQSPQGPRGYTF.

This clonotype was detected many times. This sequence joins TRBV15 and TRBJ1-1; D gene unclear. The germline CDR1 and CDR2 sequences are LNHNV and YYDKDF (reference sequence). This CDR3 is 14 amino acids long. Trimming stripped 3 bases from V and 0 bases from J, with 8 bases between. The CDR3 spells CATSRAWVNTEAFF. CDR3 DNA: TGTGCCACCAGCAGGGCCTGGGTGAACACTGAAGCTTTCTTT.

The chain links TRBV20-1 to TRBJ2-7; the match to TRBD1 covers 7 bases. Germline V gene lookup returns CDR1 DFQATT and CDR2 SNEGSKA (reference sequence). With V trimmed by 6 bases and J by 0 bases, 5 bases remained unmatched. This CDR3 comprises 13 residues. The CDR3 region is CSAGRTGSYEQYF. The CDR3 coding sequence is TGCAGTGCCGGCAGGACAGGCTCCTACGAGCAGTACTTC.

The chain recombines TRBV12-3 or TRBV12-4 with TRBJ1-1, with 9 bases identical to TRBD1. J gave up 2 bases and V 7 bases, and 5 bases lay outside the gene matches. The CDR3 runs to 14 residues. The CDR3 reads CASIRDRDNTEAFF. CDR3 nucleotide sequence: TGTGCCAGCATTCGGGACAGGGATAACACTGAAGCTTTCTTT.

Many counts were recorded for this clonotype. CDR3 loop: CASSPRPLTVNSPLHF. Here the CDR3 DNA reads TGTGCCAGCAGTCCCAGGCCTTTGACAGTCAATTCACCCCTCCACTTT. V and J are TRBV6-5 and TRBJ1-6; D might be TRBD1 (5 bases). Germline V gives CDR1 MNHEY, CDR2 SVGAGI. The CDR3 has 16 residues. V was trimmed by 5 bases and J by 7 bases, leaving 18 bases between them.

The chain carries TRBV11-2 and TRBJ1-2; a weak D match, TRBD1 (5 bases). Trimming took 2 bases from V and 8 from J, leaving 15 bases between them. The CDR3 length is 14 residues. Germline CDR1 reads SGHAT; CDR2 reads FQNNGV. CDR3 nucleotide sequence: TGTGCCAGCAGCTTAATTTTGGGGACTAACGGCTACACCTTC. This encodes CASSLILGTNGYTF.

The V call is TRBV19, the J call TRBJ1-5; no clear D gene. Germline V gives CDR1 LNHDA, CDR2 SQIVND (reference sequence). The V end was cut by 1 base, the J end by 5 bases, with 6 bases between. CDR3 size: 13 residues. The CDR3, as DNA: TGTGCCAGTAGTATAGCTGACGATCAGCCCCAGCATTTT. It translates to CASSIADDQPQHF.

The V gene is TRBV9, the J gene TRBJ1-6; TRBD1 is a possible D gene (6 bases). The CDR3 sequence is 15 residues long. Germline V gene lookup returns CDR1 SGDLS and CDR2 YYNGEE. Trimming took off 0 bases at V and 10 bases at J, with 14 bases between the two ends. CDR3 bases: TGTGCCAGCAGCGTAGCTACCTCGGGGGGCTCACCCCTCCACTTT. This sequence encodes CASSVATSGGSPLHF.

The chain has TRBV7-2 and TRBJ2-5, with D possibly being TRBD1 (8 bases). CDR1 SGHTA and CDR2 FQGNSA come from the germline V gene. The ends were cut back, 5 bases at V and 5 bases at J, with 18 bases in the middle. The CDR3 extends over 15 amino acids. CDR3 sequence reads: CASSDRGGGGETQYF. As DNA, the CDR3 is TGTGCCAGCAGCGACAGGGGCGGGGGAGGCGAGACCCAGTACTTC.

This clonotype was seen at least ten times. The junction differs from germline at one of its ends, possibly a read error. The J gene is TRBJ2-7, the V gene TRBV7-7; D is possibly TRBD1 or TRBD2 (6 bases each). Germline lookup yields CDR1 SSHAT and CDR2 FNYEAQ (reference sequence). This CDR3 comprises 15 residues. CDR3 DNA: TGTGCTAGCAGCCCTGGGAGGCCAGGGGCCTACGAGCAGTACTTC. It specifies CASSPGRPGAYEQYF.